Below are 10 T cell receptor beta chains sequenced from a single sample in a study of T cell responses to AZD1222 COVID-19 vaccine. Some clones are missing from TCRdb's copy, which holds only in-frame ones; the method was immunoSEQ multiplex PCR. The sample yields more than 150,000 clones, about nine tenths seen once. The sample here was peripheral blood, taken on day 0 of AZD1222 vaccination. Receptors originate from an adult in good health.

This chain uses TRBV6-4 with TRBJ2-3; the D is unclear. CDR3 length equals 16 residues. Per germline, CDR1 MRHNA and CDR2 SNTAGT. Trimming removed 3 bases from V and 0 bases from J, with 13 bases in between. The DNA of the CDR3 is TGTGCCAGCAGTGATAGATTCACGTCTAGCACAGATACGCAGTATTTT. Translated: CASSDRFTSSTDTQYF.

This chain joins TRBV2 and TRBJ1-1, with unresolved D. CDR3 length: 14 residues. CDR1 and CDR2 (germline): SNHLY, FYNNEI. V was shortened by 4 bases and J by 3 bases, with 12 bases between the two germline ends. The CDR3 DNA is TGTGCCAGCAGTGTAAGTCGGCTGCACACTGAAGCTTTCTTT. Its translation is CASSVSRLHTEAFF.

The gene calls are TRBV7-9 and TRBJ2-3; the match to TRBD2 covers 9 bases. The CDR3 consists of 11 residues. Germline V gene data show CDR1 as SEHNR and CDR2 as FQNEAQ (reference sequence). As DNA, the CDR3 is TGTCTAGCGGGACTTACAGATACGCAGTATTTT. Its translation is CLAGLTDTQYF.

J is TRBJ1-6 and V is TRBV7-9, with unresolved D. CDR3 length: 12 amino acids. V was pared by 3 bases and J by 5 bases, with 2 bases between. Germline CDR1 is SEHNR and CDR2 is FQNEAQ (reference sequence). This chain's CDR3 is CASSLDNSPLHF. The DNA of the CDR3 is TGTGCCAGCAGCTTGGATAATTCACCCCTCCACTTT.

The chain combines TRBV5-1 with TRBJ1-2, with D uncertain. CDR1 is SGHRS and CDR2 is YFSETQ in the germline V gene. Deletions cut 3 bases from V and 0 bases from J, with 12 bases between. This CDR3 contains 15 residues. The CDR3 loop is CASSSGRLANYGYTF. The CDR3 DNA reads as TGCGCCAGCAGCTCCGGACGGTTAGCTAACTATGGCTACACCTTC.

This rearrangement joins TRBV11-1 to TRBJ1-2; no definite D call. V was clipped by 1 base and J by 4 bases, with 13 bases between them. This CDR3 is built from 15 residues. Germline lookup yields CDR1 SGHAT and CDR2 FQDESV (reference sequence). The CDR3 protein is CASSLGSPYLYGYTF. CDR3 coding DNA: TGTGCCAGCAGCTTAGGGAGCCCTTACCTCTATGGCTACACCTTC.

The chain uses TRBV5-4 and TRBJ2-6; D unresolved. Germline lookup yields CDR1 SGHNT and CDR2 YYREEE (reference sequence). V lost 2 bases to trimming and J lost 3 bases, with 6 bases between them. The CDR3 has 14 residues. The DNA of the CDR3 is TGTGCCAGCAGCTTCTCGGGTGGGGCCAACGTCCTGACTTTC. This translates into CASSFSGGANVLTF.

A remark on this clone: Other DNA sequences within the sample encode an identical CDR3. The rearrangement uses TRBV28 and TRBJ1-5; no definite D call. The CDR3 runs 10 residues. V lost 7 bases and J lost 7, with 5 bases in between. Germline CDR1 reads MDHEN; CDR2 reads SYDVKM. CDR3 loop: CASNGQPQHF. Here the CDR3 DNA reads TGTGCCAGCAATGGGCAGCCCCAGCATTTT.

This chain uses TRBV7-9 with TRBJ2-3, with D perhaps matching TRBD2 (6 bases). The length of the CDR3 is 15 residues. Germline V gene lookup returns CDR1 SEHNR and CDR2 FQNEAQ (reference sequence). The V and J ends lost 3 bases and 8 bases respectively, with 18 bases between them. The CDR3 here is CASSFTGAFLSTQYF. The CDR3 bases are TGTGCCAGCAGCTTTACGGGAGCCTTCTTGAGTACGCAGTATTTT.

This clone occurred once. CDR3 amino acids: CASSPPGLLFTGELFF. The CDR3 DNA follows: TGTGCCAGCAGCCCGCCGGGACTTTTATTCACCGGGGAGCTGTTTTTT. V gene TRBV7-2 combines with J gene TRBJ2-2; weak D call: TRBD2 (6 bases). V was cut by 5 bases and J by 4 bases, with 17 bases left in between. This CDR3 contains 16 residues. Germline assignment: CDR1 SGHTA and CDR2 FQGNSA.